This passage covers 14 T cell receptor beta chains from one sample sequenced in a study of blood T cell repertoires in COVID-19. Method: immunoSEQ multiplex PCR; TCRdb's copy keeps in-frame clones and lacks some. The repertoire includes tens of thousands of clones, 84% of them detected once, and approximately 15% sits in the top ten. The source material was peripheral blood. Receptor source: a man between 70 and 80 years old with active COVID-19.

This clone was recorded only once. This chain uses TRBV7-2 with TRBJ1-1, with D uncertain. The CDR3 contains 17 residues. Germline V CDR1 and CDR2: SGHTA, FQGNSA. The germline V and J ends were trimmed by 4 bases and 4 bases, with 22 bases remaining between them. The CDR3 loop reads CASSSRGHSGGRTEAFF. The DNA of the CDR3 is TGTGCCAGCAGCTCCAGAGGCCACAGCGGCGGGCGCACTGAAGCTTTCTTT.

This clone was seen a handful of times. The rearrangement joins TRBV3-1 (or the pseudogene TRBV3-2) to TRBJ2-3; 7 nucleotides align to TRBD2. V lost 3 bases, J lost 2 bases, and 11 bases stayed unmatched. Germline-derived CDR1 and CDR2 are LGHDT and YNNKEL (reference sequence). The CDR3 spans 17 residues. CDR3 nucleotides: TGTGCCAGCAGCCAGGACCCAGCGGGAAGTACCACAGATACGCAGTATTTT. Translation gives CASSQDPAGSTTDTQYF.

The chain uses TRBV11-3 and TRBJ2-1; TRBD2 agrees at 9 bases. The V gene's germline CDR1 is SGHNT and CDR2 YENEEA. With V trimmed by 5 bases and J by 9 bases, 8 bases remained unmatched. The CDR3 length is 14 residues. CDR3 protein: CASSGGGRAGEQFF. CDR3 nucleotide sequence: TGTGCCAGCAGCGGGGGCGGGAGGGCGGGTGAGCAGTTCTTC.

The rearrangement joins TRBV27 to TRBJ1-1; 7 bases match TRBD1. Germline trimming cut 3 bases from V and 4 bases from J; bases unmatched to any gene: 11. Germline CDR1 is MNHEY and CDR2 is SMNVEV (reference sequence). This CDR3 has 16 amino acids. The CDR3 loop reads CASSFSDRARLTEAFF. The CDR3 nucleotides are TGTGCCAGCAGTTTCTCCGACAGGGCCCGACTCACTGAAGCTTTCTTT.

The V call is TRBV21-1, the J call TRBJ1-3; TRBD1 is the table's D call, not checked against the DNA. TRBV21-1 is reported as a pseudogene. The CDR3 loop spans 19 amino acids. CDR3 sequence: CASSNPPGDRIKTGNTIYF. DNA of the CDR3: TGTGCCAGCAGCAACCCCCCAGGTGACAGGATCAAAACTGGAAACACCATATATTTT.

In its sample, this clone is medium-sized. The V call is TRBV7-2, the J call TRBJ1-2; no reliable D call. Trimming cost V 3 bases and J 0 bases, with 14 bases left between them. The CDR3 is 16 amino acids. Germline CDR1 reads SGHTA; CDR2 reads FQGNSA. CDR3 in DNA: TGTGCCAGCAGCTTGACCTCGAGGGCCGCTAACTATGGCTACACCTTC. This gives the protein CASSLTSRAANYGYTF.

This clone has more than one count but fewer than ten. The chain uses TRBV19 and TRBJ1-5; D is ambiguous. With 3 bases removed from V and 9 bases from J, the gap between germline ends came to 12 bases. Per germline, CDR1 LNHDA and CDR2 SQIVND (reference sequence). This CDR3 has 13 residues. In nucleotides, the CDR3 is TGTGCCAGTAGTATGGTGGGCCGTCGGCCCCAGCATTTT. This translates into CASSMVGRRPQHF.

The gene calls are TRBV4-3 and TRBJ1-4; TRBD1 aligns across 7 bases. The germline V gene encodes CDR1 LGHNA and CDR2 YSLEER. The ends lost 1 base at V and 5 bases at J; junction bases unmatched: 4. The length of the CDR3 is 15 residues. CDR3 residues: CASSQVRQGNEKLFF. In DNA, the CDR3 is TGCGCCAGCAGCCAAGTGAGACAGGGAAATGAAAAACTGTTTTTT.

The chain uses TRBV7-9 and TRBJ2-6, with D possibly TRBD1 on 6 matching bases. The CDR3 contains 16 residues. Trimming shortened V by 7 bases and J by 0 bases, and 13 bases separated the two germline ends. From germline, CDR1 is SEHNR and CDR2 FQNEAQ (reference sequence). CDR3 amino acids: CASTPTGPSGANVLTF. In nucleotides, the CDR3 is TGTGCCAGCACCCCGACAGGTCCCTCTGGGGCCAACGTCCTGACTTTC.

This clone was observed once. This rearrangement joins TRBV9 to TRBJ2-7, with D possibly TRBD1 on 6 matching bases. The CDR3 length is 15 residues. V was cut by 0 bases and J by 1 base, with 11 bases left in between. The germline gives CDR1 SGDLS, CDR2 YYNGEE. The CDR3 region is CASSVGPDRSYEQYF. As DNA, the CDR3 is TGTGCCAGCAGCGTAGGCCCGGACAGATCCTACGAGCAGTACTTC. The full variable domain, with the rest looked up from reference TRBV9 and TRBJ2-7, is DSGVTQTPKHLITATGQRVTLRCSPRSGDLSVYWYQQSLDQGLQFLIQYYNGEERAKGNILERFSAQQFPDLHSELNLSSLELGDSALYFCASSVGPDRSYEQYFGPGTRLTVT.

Sample share makes this clone large (0.1 to 1%). The CDR3 coding sequence is TGTGCCAGCAGCGCCGACATCGGCAATCAGCCCCAGCATTTT. The encoded protein is CASSADIGNQPQHF. The chain is built from TRBV6-4 and TRBJ1-5; D unresolved. The CDR3 has 14 amino acids. V was cut by 6 bases and J by 2 bases, with 11 bases left in between. Germline V gene lookup returns CDR1 MRHNA and CDR2 SNTAGT.

This clone was seen only a few times. This CDR3 reads CASSLGLAGVPSYEQYF. CDR3 nucleotides: TGCGCCAGCAGCTTGGGACTAGCGGGAGTGCCGTCCTACGAGCAGTACTTC. The V and J genes are TRBV5-1 and TRBJ2-7, with TRBD2 matching 12 bases. The germline gives CDR1 SGHRS, CDR2 YFSETQ. The CDR3 extends over 17 amino acids. Germline trimming cut 0 bases from V and 1 base from J; bases unmatched to any gene: 5.

The chain joins TRBV30 to TRBJ2-4, with 7 bases lining up with TRBD2. CDR3 size: 14 residues. In germline, CDR1 is GTSNPN, CDR2 SVGIG (reference sequence). V gave up 6 bases and J gave up 0 bases; unmatched junction bases: 5. The CDR3 DNA reads TGTGCCTGCCTCAGGGAGGGAGCCAAAAACATTCAGTACTTC. As protein: CACLREGAKNIQYF. The full variable domain, in which reference TRBV30 and TRBJ2-4 provide the parts outside the CDR3, is SQTIHQWPATLVQPVGSPLSLECTVEGTSNPNLYWYRQAAGRGLQLLFYSVGIGQISSEVPQNLSASRPQDRQFILSSKKLLLSDSGFYLCACLREGAKNIQYFGAGTRLSVL.

The rearrangement uses TRBV6-6 and TRBJ1-4, with unresolved D. V shed 0 bases and J shed 6 bases, with 11 bases lying between them. Germline CDR1 is MNHNY and CDR2 is SVGAGI (reference sequence). The CDR3 length is 15 residues. CDR3 sequence: CASSYSRRVDEKLFF. CDR3 nucleotides: TGTGCCAGCAGTTACTCGAGGAGGGTAGATGAAAAACTGTTTTTT.